This T cell receptor (beta chain) was retrieved from a study of TIL therapy for anti-PD-1-resistant metastatic lung cancer. Time point of the sample: pre-treatment sample, taken before nivolumab and TIL therapy. Tumor tissue came from excised metastases, mostly pleural nodules or supraclavicular lymph nodes. Patients then received nivolumab; progressors got lymphodepletion, TIL and IL-2. Trimming at V came to 5 bases and at J to 5 bases, leaving 7 bases not matched to a gene. CDR1 SGHVS and CDR2 FQNEAQ come from the germline V gene. There are 17 residues in the CDR3. The libraries were made with immunoSEQ v3. Survey-level samples got 1.5 million to 2 million read pairs; deep-level samples got roughly 5-6.5 million. Only in-frame clones appear in the TCRdb table, and some are missing; sequencing was by immunoSEQ multiplex PCR. The sample lists more than 90,000 clones, roughly two thirds occurring once.

The source of this sequence is a person between 30 and 80 years old with non-small cell lung cancer. The genes are TRBV7-8 and TRBJ2-2; 14 bases fit TRBD2. The specimen was tumor tissue, collected at baseline. Here the CDR3 DNA reads TGTGCCAGCAGCCCGACTAGCGGGGGGGCAAAAACCGGGGAGCTGTTTTTT. Translating gives CASSPTSGGAKTGELFF. The variable domain in full, with the rest retrieved from reference TRBV7-8 and TRBJ2-2, is GAGVSQSPRYKVAKRGQDVALRCDPISGHVSLFWYQQALGQGPEFLTYFQNEAQLDKSGLPSDRFFAERPEGSVSTLKIQRTQQEDSAVYLCASSPTSGGAKTGELFFGEGSRLTVL.